This TCR beta chain was retrieved from a study of shared clonotypes between healthy human individuals (dated by TCRdb to the early 2020s). Context from the whole study: The cohort comprised two women and a few men aged 18 to 49 years. Different laboratories and diverse techniques were used to prepare libraries and sequence TCR repertoires, to increase sequencing depth and limit assay-specific biases. Per donor, leukapheresis produced somewhere between about 0.8 and 9 billion PBMCs. To estimate repertoire size and how much clonotype sharing occurs between individuals, the study deeply sequenced the blood TCR repertoires of five healthy adults. Study-wide conclusions, independent of this receptor: Pairwise subsampling indicated that sequencing depth was expected to affect the degree of clonotype sharing among donors. Because the study included a small number of donors, the genetic and exposure-history diversity represented was limited. Only blood was sampled, and tissue TCR repertoires likely differ from those in blood.

Trimming at the junction amounts to 2 bases on V and 6 bases on J, and the germline ends lie 7 bases apart. Based on the germline V gene, the CDR1 and CDR2 sequences are MDHEN and SYDVKM. The CDR3 sequence holds 12 residues, the cysteine and phenylalanine included. The DNA shown is the 36-base CDR3, in frame from base 1. The donors were healthy, HIV-negative adults with no recently reported acute infections or vaccinations. Every donor was a Caucasian adult living in Nashville, Tennessee, USA. For unsorted samples, 90 million or so PBMCs were counted and genomic DNA was extracted with the QIAamp DNA Blood Mini kit. After blood collection by leukapheresis, PBMCs were isolated using Ficoll-Histopaque density gradient centrifugation and then cryopreserved in the vapor phase of liquid nitrogen. This clone was observed many times. This receptor's antigen is unknown. Per-base qualities were not stored, and no clone one base away is much larger. The same CDR3 can be traced to other DNA sequences in this sample.

Using the deep immunoSEQ assay, multiplex PCR amplified TCR CDR3 regions from genomic DNA. Extracted genomic DNA from each cell subset was spread evenly across all wells of several immunoSEQ 96-well plates, with each plate serving as a replicate. For unsorted PBMC, approximately 0.3 ug of genomic DNA, equivalent to 25,000 to 35,000 T cell genomes, went into each replicate PCR. Unsorted PBMC genomic DNA was sequenced across ten immunoSEQ deep assay plates. Purified libraries were measured with a Qubit 3.0 fluorometer, size-checked on a Bioanalyzer 2100, and measured again with the KAPA Library Quantification kit. Every immunoSEQ 96-well plate was sequenced on a dedicated single-read 150-cycle Illumina NextSeq 550 flow cell. On the authors' methods: Because the immunoSEQ output held only junctional sequences and lacked quality scores, the filtering could not match the filtering applied to full-length reads. Sequences were annotated with PyIR, a Python wrapper for IgBLAST v1.9, and V/J genes and CDR3 were assigned using IMGT germline references. Reads were removed for weak V/J assignments (E-value above 1e-6), missing CDR3, stop codons, out-of-frame junctions, or ambiguous translated residues. V3J clonotypes were defined as sequences sharing the same inferred V gene, J gene, and CDR3 amino acid sequence. Percentage overlap between repertoires was calculated by dividing the number of shared unique clonotypes by the size of the smaller repertoire. Richness of each repertoire was evaluated using RTK rarefaction, the Chao1 estimator, and Recon v2.1 estimates of unobserved clonotypes. Held by TCRdb, this immuneACCESS table contains in-frame sequences only and omits some clones. Under half of the omission traces to an unresolved V gene where checked; the cause of the rest is unknown. The DNA was the basis for D and trimming; V, J and clone size are from that table. In all, the sample holds about 480,000 clones, and approximately 79% of those were seen once. About 12% of the sample is held by the ten biggest clonotypes.

The source of this sequence is a woman aged 40 to 49 in good health. Some clones in this sample may be carry-over from other donors' samples. The chain is assembled from TRBV28 and TRBJ2-5; the D gene remains uncertain. Specimen: PBMCs. The nucleotides read TGTGCCAGCAGTTTAAATCCCCAGACCCAGTACTTC. This is translated as CASSLNPQTQYF. The entire variable domain, with the stretches around the CDR3 drawn from the reference TRBV28 and TRBJ2-5 proteins, is DVKVTQSSRYLVKRTGEKVFLECVQDMDHENMFWYRQDPGLGLRLIYFSYDVKMKEKGDIPEGYSVSREKKERFSLILESASTNQTSMYLCASSLNPQTQYFGPGTRLLVL.